The present T cell receptor beta chain was sequenced within a study of blood T cell repertoires in COVID-19. Only in-frame clones appear in the TCRdb table, and some are missing; sequencing was by immunoSEQ multiplex PCR. The profile covers roughly 500,000 clones, with 80% to 90% appearing a single time and under 4% taken by the ten largest. This clonotype originated in a human donor in a cohort sampled during active COVID-19. What was sequenced was peripheral blood.

The CDR3 is CASSSWTGKTDTQYF. CDR3 DNA sequence: TGCGCCAGCAGCTCCTGGACAGGGAAGACAGATACGCAGTATTTT. V is TRBV5-1 and J is TRBJ2-3; TRBD1 matches at 8 bases. The V gene's germline CDR1 is SGHRS and CDR2 YFSETQ. With V trimmed by 3 bases and J by 3 bases, 6 bases remained unmatched. This CDR3 spans 15 amino acids.